Following are 30 T cell receptor beta chains from one sample sequenced in a study of graft-versus-host responses after intestinal transplantation. Their cognate antigens are unknown. The protocol was immunoSEQ multiplex PCR, while the TCRdb copy is restricted to in-frame clones and leaves out a portion. This table holds tens of thousands of clones, 90% found once. The sample was unstimulated CD8+ T cells sorted from spleen or lymph node cells, taken before transplant. These receptor sequences come from a human donor who was the organ donor for an intestinal transplant.

The chain recombines TRBV7-6 with TRBJ2-1, with 9 positions matching TRBD2. CDR1 is SGHVS, CDR2 FNYEAQ, per germline. The CDR3 length is 15 residues. Losses at the gene ends were 4 bases for V and 8 bases for J; bases not matched to a gene: 9. In DNA form, the CDR3 reads TGTGCCAGCAGCTCCTTGGCGGGGGGGCTCGATGAGCAGTTCTTC. Protein sequence: CASSSLAGGLDEQFF. The full variable domain, rest sourced from reference TRBV7-6 and TRBJ2-1, is GAGVSQSPRYKVTKRGQDVALRCDPISGHVSLYWYRQALGQGPEFLTYFNYEAQQDKSGLPNDRFSAERPEGSISTLTIQRTEQRDSAMYRCASSSLAGGLDEQFFGPGTRLTVL.

With respect to this clone: One junction end disagrees with the germline gene, perhaps due to a read error. The V and J genes are TRBV7-7 and TRBJ2-5; the match to TRBD2 covers 11 bases. Germline CDR1 reads SSHAT; CDR2 reads FNYEAQ (reference sequence). This CDR3 region has 18 residues. Written as DNA, the CDR3 is TGTGCTAGCAGCTTACGGCGTCCTAGCGGGGGGAAAGGAGAGACCCAGTACTTC. Its protein is CASSLRRPSGGKGETQYF.

In DNA form, the CDR3 reads TGTGCCAGCATTGGACAGGGGGCCAGCGAGCAGTACGTC. This translates into CASIGQGASEQYV. This chain uses TRBV6-1 with TRBJ2-7; TRBD1 agrees at 11 bases. Germline values: CDR1 MNHNS, CDR2 SASEGT. V lost 7 bases to trimming and J lost 6 bases; unmatched junction nucleotides: 5. CDR3 size: 13 residues.

The rearrangement links TRBV23-1 to TRBJ1-6; no reliable D call. TRBV23-1 is filed as an ORF, its function uncertain. V dropped 5 bases and J dropped 7 bases, with 12 bases sitting between them. This CDR3 contains 14 residues. For the CDR3, the DNA is TGCGCCAGCAGTGAGGGAGACGGCAATTCACCCCTCCACTTT. Its protein is CASSEGDGNSPLHF.

This chain connects TRBV19 to TRBJ2-7; possible D gene TRBD1, 5 bases. The CDR3 totals 13 residues. CDR1 and CDR2 from the germline V gene are LNHDA and SQIVND (reference sequence). The V gene lost 3 bases and the J gene lost 5 bases, with 11 bases spanning the gap. This CDR3 is CASSIGGANEQYV. For the CDR3, the DNA is TGTGCCAGTAGTATCGGTGGGGCAAACGAGCAGTACGTC.

V usage is TRBV10-3 and J usage is TRBJ1-2, with D possibly TRBD1 on 6 matching bases. This CDR3 has 17 residues. CDR1 and CDR2 from the germline V gene are ENHRY and SYGVKD. V lost 3 bases and J lost 4, with 21 bases in between. The chain's CDR3 is CAISENYRVRYSYGYTF. DNA of the CDR3: TGTGCCATCAGTGAAAACTACAGGGTCCGCTATAGCTATGGCTACACCTTC.

This clone was found once. A read error may produce the germline difference seen at one junction end. The rearrangement links TRBV15 to TRBJ2-3; TRBD1 agrees at 7 bases. CDR1 and CDR2 (germline): LNHNV, YYDKDF (reference sequence). The CDR3 extends over 17 amino acids. CDR3 nucleotides: TGTGCCACCAGCGGAGATATACAGGGGATTGGCTTGGATACGCAGTATTTT. It yields the protein CATSGDIQGIGLDTQYF.

This clone was found a few times. The chain joins TRBV4-1 to TRBJ1-6; D is ambiguous. V lost 0 bases and J 8 bases, leaving 14 bases between the germline ends. Germline values: CDR1 MGHRA, CDR2 YSYEKL. The CDR3 has 16 amino acids. CDR3 amino acids: CASSQDPGSGYSPLHF. CDR3 DNA sequence: TGCGCCAGCAGCCAAGATCCGGGAAGCGGTTATTCACCCCTCCACTTT.

This chain uses TRBV6-7 with TRBJ2-7, with 10 nucleotides matching TRBD1. TRBV6-7 is noted as an ORF with a role that remains uncertain. J lost 6 bases, V lost 7 bases, and 6 bases had no gene match. CDR3 length: 13 amino acids. In DNA, the CDR3 is TGTGCCAGCAAGGGACAGGGGTTAAGCGAGCAGTACGTC. Protein sequence: CASKGQGLSEQYV.

The rearrangement links TRBV13 to TRBJ1-4; 8 bases align to TRBD1. CDR3 length equals 14 residues. V was pared by 5 bases and J by 7 bases, with 6 bases of the junction left unmatched. In germline, CDR1 is PRHDT, CDR2 FYEKMQ (reference sequence). As DNA, the CDR3 is TGTGCCAGCAGCCTGGACAGGGAGGGTGAAAAACTGTTTTTT. Translating it yields CASSLDREGEKLFF.

This clone occurred once. At one end the junction does not follow the germline gene, possibly because of a read error. The chain has TRBV4-2 and TRBJ1-1; unclear D gene. CDR1 and CDR2 from the germline V gene are LGHNA and YNFKEQ. CDR3 length: 13 amino acids. CDR3 in DNA: TGTGCCAGCAGCCAAGATCCGTACTCTGAGGCTTTCTTT. Translation gives CASSQDPYSEAFF.

The chain joins TRBV28 to TRBJ1-2; D perhaps matches TRBD1 (5 bases). The V gene's germline CDR1 is MDHEN and CDR2 SYDVKM. Between the trimmed V and J ends, which lost 5 bases and 2 bases, there was a span of 15 bases. This CDR3 contains 15 residues. In nucleotides, the CDR3 is TGTGCCAGCAGTCAAACCAGGGTTAGGAACTATGGCTACACCTTC. This translates into CASSQTRVRNYGYTF.

The chain links TRBV4-1 to TRBJ1-1; the D gene is possibly TRBD1 (5 bases). CDR3 length: 13 residues. The germline gives CDR1 MGHRA, CDR2 YSYEKL. V gave up 0 bases and J gave up 7 bases, with 9 bases separating them. The chain's CDR3 is CASSQDREVEAFF. The CDR3, as DNA: TGCGCCAGCAGCCAAGACAGGGAGGTTGAAGCTTTCTTT.

J is TRBJ2-4 and V is TRBV9; 8 bases fit TRBD2. This CDR3 is built from 15 residues. V shed 8 bases and J 1 base; nucleotides not matched to a gene: 8. Germline V gene sequence: CDR1 SGDLS, CDR2 YYNGEE. The CDR3 loop reads CASGRGLEAKNIQYF. CDR3 nucleotide sequence: TGTGCCAGTGGGCGGGGACTAGAGGCCAAAAACATTCAGTACTTC. The entire variable domain, with the rest obtained from reference TRBV9 and TRBJ2-4, is as follows: DSGVTQTPKHLITATGQRVTLRCSPRSGDLSVYWYQQSLDQGLQFLIQYYNGEERAKGNILERFSAQQFPDLHSELNLSSLELGDSALYFCASGRGLEAKNIQYFGAGTRLSVL.

In its sample, this clone was seen once. The V call is TRBV10-3, the J call TRBJ2-3, with 7 bases matching TRBD2. The V gene end was trimmed by 7 bases and the J gene end by 3 bases; junction bases not matched to a gene: 10. CDR3 length equals 15 residues. Germline V CDR1 and CDR2: ENHRY, SYGVKD. This CDR3 reads CAINSPGGLTDTQYF. The CDR3 DNA reads TGTGCCATCAACTCTCCGGGGGGTTTGACAGATACGCAGTATTTT.

Only a few counts were recorded for this clone. J is TRBJ1-2 and V is TRBV10-1, with 7 positions matching TRBD1. In germline, CDR1 is WNHNN, CDR2 SYGVQD (reference sequence). The trim removed 6 bases at V and 4 bases at J, leaving 5 bases unmatched. The CDR3 loop spans 13 amino acids. In DNA, the CDR3 is TGCGCCAGCAGCCGGGACAGACGCTATGGCTACACCTTC. It codes for CASSRDRRYGYTF.

V is TRBV6-6 and J is TRBJ2-7; weak D call: TRBD2 (7 bases). V dropped 2 bases and J dropped 2 bases, with 10 bases sitting between them. Germline V gene data show CDR1 as MNHNY and CDR2 as SVGAGI (reference sequence). The CDR3 loop spans 14 amino acids. CDR3 coding DNA: TGTGCCAGCAGTTACGCGGGGGCTCCCTACGAGCAGTACGTC. Its protein is CASSYAGAPYEQYV.

The CDR3 sequence: CASSLTSGHEQYV. The CDR3 nucleotides read TGTGCCAGCAGCCTCACTAGCGGCCACGAGCAGTACGTC. The rearrangement uses TRBV7-9 and TRBJ2-7; 8 bases match TRBD2. In germline, CDR1 is SEHNR, CDR2 FQNEAQ (reference sequence). The CDR3 has 13 amino acids. Germline trimming cut 5 bases from V and 5 bases from J; bases unmatched to any gene: 5.

This chain connects TRBV5-6 to TRBJ1-1; TRBD1 is a possible D gene (5 bases). V was shortened by 1 base and J by 3 bases, with 16 bases between the two germline ends. The CDR3 is made up of 16 amino acids. CDR1 and CDR2 (germline): SGHDT, YYEEEE. CDR3 in DNA: TGTGCCAGCAGCTTGAAACGGGGGGTCTTGGACACTGAAGCTTTCTTT. This encodes CASSLKRGVLDTEAFF.

The V gene is TRBV18, the J gene TRBJ1-2; 9 bases map to TRBD1. The CDR3 consists of 17 residues. With V trimmed by 3 bases and J by 3 bases, 11 bases remained unmatched. Germline lookup yields CDR1 KGHSH and CDR2 LQKENI. CDR3: CASSPPGTGTPYYGYTF. Here the CDR3 DNA reads TGTGCCAGCTCACCCCCCGGGACAGGGACCCCTTACTATGGCTACACCTTC.

The rearrangement links TRBV6-5 to TRBJ2-3; D is ambiguous. Germline V gene sequence: CDR1 MNHEY, CDR2 SVGAGI. V gave up 6 bases and J gave up 6 bases, with 7 bases separating them. The CDR3 is made up of 11 amino acids. The CDR3 sequence: CASSLRDTQYF. DNA of the CDR3: TGTGCCAGCAGCTTGAGGGATACGCAGTATTTT.

J is TRBJ1-3 and V is TRBV5-4; TRBD1 matches at 10 bases. CDR1 and CDR2 (germline): SGHNT, YYREEE (reference sequence). The CDR3 runs 15 residues. The V segment lost 2 bases and the J segment 7 bases; nucleotides outside the gene matches: 6. The chain's CDR3 is CASSFRQGASNTIYF. CDR3 sequence (DNA): TGTGCCAGCAGCTTTCGACAGGGGGCGTCGAACACCATATATTTT.

The chain has TRBV7-9 and TRBJ2-1, with TRBD2 matching 8 bases. Germline assignment: CDR1 SEHNR and CDR2 FQNEAQ (reference sequence). This CDR3 contains 16 residues. V lost 6 bases to trimming and J lost 6 bases; unmatched junction nucleotides: 13. The CDR3 coding sequence is TGTGCCAGCAGATTGGACCGGGGGGGCCTGCCCAATGAGCAGTTCTTC. It encodes CASRLDRGGLPNEQFF.

The J gene is TRBJ2-1, the V gene TRBV27; D gene unclear. Trimming pared 0 bases from V and 2 bases from J, leaving 8 bases between. The germline gives CDR1 MNHEY, CDR2 SMNVEV (reference sequence). The CDR3 length is 15 residues. As DNA, the CDR3 is TGTGCCAGCAGTTTATCCCCCGTAGCCTACAATGAGCAGTTCTTC. It encodes CASSLSPVAYNEQFF.

This clone was detected only once. The chain recombines TRBV7-9 with TRBJ2-1; 10 nucleotides match TRBD2. Looked up from germline, CDR1 is SEHNR and CDR2 is FQNEAQ (reference sequence). The length of the CDR3 is 18 residues. The V segment lost 2 bases and the J segment 6 bases; nucleotides outside the gene matches: 13. The CDR3, as DNA: TGTGCCAGCAGCTTACTAGGCCCCGGGACTAGCGTCCGCAATGAGCAGTTCTTC. Translation gives CASSLLGPGTSVRNEQFF.

CDR3 coding DNA: TGTGCCAGCCAGAGACTAGAGAAGGACAATGAGCAGTTCTTC. This translates into CASQRLEKDNEQFF. J is TRBJ2-1 and V is TRBV28, with D possibly being TRBD2 (6 bases). The ends were cut back, 8 bases at V and 5 bases at J, with 16 bases in the middle. The CDR3 is 14 amino acids. CDR1 is MDHEN, CDR2 SYDVKM, per germline.

The genes are TRBV14 and TRBJ2-5; 10 bases align to TRBD2. Germline V lookup: CDR1 SGHDN, CDR2 FVKESK. With V trimmed by 1 base and J by 4 bases, 3 bases remained unmatched. The CDR3 totals 15 residues. In nucleotides, the CDR3 is TGTGCCAGCAGCCAAGTGGGACTAGCGTTAGAGACCCAGTACTTC. Translating gives CASSQVGLALETQYF.

This chain uses TRBV7-7 with TRBJ2-2, with D maybe TRBD2 (7 bases). The CDR3 has 13 amino acids. Germline loops: CDR1 SSHAT, CDR2 FNYEAQ (reference sequence). The CDR3 DNA sequence: TGTGCTAGCGGGCCAGGGGCGGCCGGGGAGCTGTTTTTT. Translation gives CASGPGAAGELFF.

V is TRBV10-1 and J is TRBJ2-2, with TRBD1 identical over 7 bases. Losses at the gene ends were 7 bases for V and 6 bases for J; bases not matched to a gene: 8. Germline V CDR1 and CDR2: WNHNN, SYGVQD (reference sequence). The CDR3 runs 14 residues. CDR3 sequence (DNA): TGCGCCAGCAAGACAGGGATCTGGTCCGGGGAGCTGTTTTTT. Translating gives CASKTGIWSGELFF.

The rearrangement uses TRBV28 and TRBJ1-1; 8 positions match TRBD1. Trimming took 6 bases from V and 3 from J; bases not matched to a gene: 6. Germline values: CDR1 MDHEN, CDR2 SYDVKM. This CDR3 region has 14 residues. The CDR3 here is CASSEPDRDTEAFF. CDR3 DNA sequence: TGTGCCAGCAGCGAACCGGACAGGGACACTGAAGCTTTCTTT.